Shown below are 27 T cell receptor beta chains from a single sample sequenced in a study of T-cell memory formation after mild COVID-19. MiXCR, run by TCRdb on the 5' RACE reads, gives a single entry per CDR3 protein. The table records roughly 250,000 distinct CDR3 sequences, over 15% of them present only once. The sample comprised PBMCs or a T cell subset sorted from them (not recorded which). Source of these receptors: a man aged 18 to 30 who had mild COVID-19 (a few samples of this study predate the infection). Cell type and time point are not known.

V is TRBV6-1 and J is TRBJ2-5; either TRBD1 or TRBD2 may supply D (5 bases each). The CDR3 length is 11 residues. The germline gives CDR1 MNHNS, CDR2 SASEGT. V gave up 6 bases and J gave up 4 bases, with 6 bases separating them. The CDR3 is CASRRGETQYF. In nucleotides, the CDR3 is TGTGCCAGCAGGAGGGGAGAGACCCAGTACTTC.

This clonotype was counted only a few times. V usage is TRBV5-1 and J usage is TRBJ2-1, with 9 bases aligning to TRBD1. CDR1 and CDR2 (germline): SGHRS, YFSETQ. The junction had 3 bases not matched to a gene; V was cut back by 0 bases and J by 5 bases. This CDR3 comprises 15 residues. In DNA, the CDR3 is TGCGCCAGCAGCTTGGAGGGACAGGGCGACAATGAGCAGTTCTTC. This sequence encodes CASSLEGQGDNEQFF.

V usage is TRBV18 and J usage is TRBJ1-3; unclear D gene. Germline V gene lookup returns CDR1 KGHSH and CDR2 LQKENI. V was shortened by 3 bases and J by 4 bases, with 13 bases between the two germline ends. The CDR3 is 15 residues long. CDR3: CASSPRGDPGNTIYF. The CDR3 bases are TGTGCCAGCTCACCTCGCGGCGATCCAGGAAACACCATATATTTT.

This clonotype was found a few times. The genes are TRBV20-1 and TRBJ1-5; no clear D gene. Trimming pared 3 bases from V and 11 bases from J, leaving 23 bases between. The CDR3 has 15 amino acids. CDR1 is DFQATT and CDR2 is SNEGSKA in the germline V gene (reference sequence). The CDR3 here is CSASPGEGPYHSQHF. For the CDR3, the DNA is TGCAGTGCTAGCCCCGGTGAGGGCCCCTATCATTCCCAGCATTTT.

This clonotype was observed a handful of times. The rearrangement uses TRBV10-3 and TRBJ2-5; TRBD1 agrees at 9 bases. This CDR3 has 14 amino acids. V lost 4 bases and J lost 5; bases outside the gene matches: 5. CDR1 is ENHRY and CDR2 is SYGVKD in the germline V gene. CDR3 sequence: CAISAGQGYETQYF. CDR3 in DNA: TGTGCCATCAGTGCAGGACAGGGGTATGAGACCCAGTACTTC.

The chain carries TRBV6-5 and TRBJ2-7, with 8 bases matching TRBD2. Germline V gene sequence: CDR1 MNHEY, CDR2 SVGAGI. The CDR3 is 15 residues long. V dropped 0 bases and J dropped 4; count of bases not matched to a gene: 5. CDR3 amino acids: CASSYSREEEYEQYV. CDR3 DNA: TGTGCCAGCAGTTACTCGCGGGAGGAAGAGTACGAGCAGTACGTC.

The chain joins TRBV28 to TRBJ2-7, with a possible D match to TRBD1 (6 bases). CDR1 and CDR2 from the germline V gene are MDHEN and SYDVKM. The CDR3 loop spans 13 amino acids. The V end lost 5 bases, the J end lost 4 bases, and 12 bases lay between the germline ends. The CDR3 loop reads CASSPDRLYEQYV. The CDR3 region has the DNA TGTGCCAGCAGTCCAGACAGGTTATACGAGCAGTACGTC.

V is TRBV5-1 and J is TRBJ2-5, with 7 positions matching TRBD2. Germline lookup yields CDR1 SGHRS and CDR2 YFSETQ. The CDR3 has 15 residues. V gave up 0 bases and J gave up 2 bases; unmatched junction bases: 4. The DNA for the CDR3 is TGCGCCAGCAGCTTGGCGGCTAGCGGACAAGAGACCCAGTACTTC. Its translation is CASSLAASGQETQYF.

This clonotype came up a few times. The chain joins TRBV28 to TRBJ2-3, with TRBD2 identical over 10 bases. V trimming: 5 bases; J trimming: 1 base; junction bases outside the gene matches: 6. Germline loops: CDR1 MDHEN, CDR2 SYDVKM. CDR3 size: 16 residues. The CDR3 bases are TGTGCCAGCAGTCGCTTCGGACTAGCGGGCACAGATACGCAGTATTTT. This encodes CASSRFGLAGTDTQYF.

The chain combines TRBV5-1 with TRBJ2-5; 7 bases map to TRBD1. CDR3 length: 13 amino acids. Trimming at V came to 5 bases and at J to 5 bases, leaving 6 bases not matched to a gene. Germline assignment: CDR1 SGHRS and CDR2 YFSETQ. CDR3 sequence (DNA): TGCGCCAGCAGGACAGGGATCAGGGAGACCCAGTACTTC. Translating it yields CASRTGIRETQYF.

The genes are TRBV19 and TRBJ2-7; 8 nucleotides agree with TRBD2. Trimming at V came to 6 bases and at J to 2 bases, leaving 3 bases not matched to a gene. The CDR3 totals 13 residues. CDR1 and CDR2 (germline): LNHDA, SQIVND (reference sequence). CDR3 coding DNA: TGTGCCAGTAGCACCGGGAGGGCCTACGAGCAGTACTTC. Its translation: CASSTGRAYEQYF.

The sample holds many counts of this clonotype. The junction shows a germline mismatch at one end, possibly a read error. V and J are TRBV7-2 and TRBJ2-5; D is uncertain. The CDR3 loop spans 12 amino acids. Germline CDR1 is SGHTA and CDR2 is FQGNSA. The CDR3 loop reads CASSSYQETQYF. Written as DNA, the CDR3 is TGCGCCAGCAGCAGCTACCAAGAGACCCAGTACTTC.

This clonotype turned up a few times. The chain uses TRBV7-2 and TRBJ2-2; D tentatively fits TRBD1 or TRBD2 (5 bases each). Trimming took 6 bases from V and 4 from J, leaving 18 bases between them. Germline V lookup: CDR1 SGHTA, CDR2 FQGNSA. This CDR3 has 16 residues. CDR3: CASSYYGGGATGELFF. As DNA, the CDR3 is TGTGCCAGCAGTTACTACGGTGGGGGTGCCACCGGGGAGCTGTTTTTT.

As for this clonotype: An end of the junction differs from the germline gene, which may be a read error. This sequence joins TRBV6-2 or TRBV6-3 and TRBJ1-6; D not certain. This CDR3 has 12 residues. CDR1 MNHEY and CDR2 SVGEGT come from the germline V gene. In nucleotides, the CDR3 is TGTGCCAGCAGTTCCTTTAATTCACCCCTCCACTTT. Amino acids: CASSSFNSPLHF.

The V gene is TRBV3-1, the J gene TRBJ2-4; maybe TRBD1 (7 bases). Looked up from germline, CDR1 is LGHDT and CDR2 is YNNKEL (reference sequence). Trimming took 1 base from V and 9 from J, leaving 22 bases between them. The CDR3 length is 17 residues. The CDR3 protein is CASSQVGRTGGVGIQYF. Here the CDR3 DNA reads TGTGCCAGCAGCCAAGTGGGTCGGACAGGCGGGGTCGGCATTCAGTACTTC.

A few counts support this clonotype. The rearrangement joins TRBV5-1 to TRBJ1-2; weak D call: TRBD1 (6 bases). This CDR3 comprises 14 residues. Germline CDR1 is SGHRS and CDR2 is YFSETQ. V was pared by 4 bases and J by 0 bases, with 10 bases between. The CDR3 nucleotides read TGCGCCAGCAGCCAACAGGGCCCTAACTATGGCTACACCTTC. It yields the protein CASSQQGPNYGYTF.

This clonotype came up a few times. The rearrangement links TRBV7-3 to TRBJ2-1; 11 bases map to TRBD2. This CDR3 is built from 15 residues. Trimming at V came to 5 bases and at J to 8 bases, leaving 8 bases not matched to a gene. Germline CDR1 reads SGHTA; CDR2 reads FQGTGA. The CDR3 nucleotides are TGTGCCAGCAGCGCCGGGACTAGCGGATGGTATGAGCAGTTCTTC. It translates to CASSAGTSGWYEQFF.

The V call is TRBV20-1, the J call TRBJ2-3; 13 nucleotides match TRBD2. This CDR3 has 15 residues. V was clipped by 3 bases and J by 5 bases; unmatched bases: 5. From germline, CDR1 is DFQATT and CDR2 SNEGSKA (reference sequence). The CDR3 coding sequence is TGCAGTGCTAGTGGGACTAGCGGGGTCCGAGATACGCAGTATTTT. This gives the protein CSASGTSGVRDTQYF.

This clonotype was counted ten times or more. The V call is TRBV20-1, the J call TRBJ1-6, with D perhaps matching TRBD1 (5 bases). This CDR3 region has 14 residues. Trimming shortened V by 4 bases and J by 0 bases, and 7 bases separated the two germline ends. CDR1 DFQATT and CDR2 SNEGSKA come from the germline V gene (reference sequence). The CDR3 DNA reads as TGCAGTGCTAAGGGGCCCTCCTATAATTCACCCCTCCACTTT. Translation gives CSAKGPSYNSPLHF.

This sequence joins TRBV10-2 and TRBJ2-1; D perhaps matches TRBD2 (6 bases). Trimming took off 0 bases at V and 5 bases at J, with 20 bases between the two ends. This CDR3 contains 18 residues. Germline CDR1 is WSHSY and CDR2 is SAAADI. CDR3 in DNA: TGCGCCAGCAGTGAGTCGATTGGTTACGGGACTCCCGACAATGAGCAGTTCTTC. Its translation: CASSESIGYGTPDNEQFF.

The chain recombines TRBV20-1 with TRBJ2-7; D may match TRBD1 or TRBD2 (6 bases each). The ends were cut back, 7 bases at V and 2 bases at J, with 15 bases in the middle. This CDR3 is 13 amino acids long. CDR1 and CDR2 (germline): DFQATT, SNEGSKA (reference sequence). CDR3 DNA sequence: TGCAGTGTAGGGGGGCACGGCACCTACGAGCAGTACTTC. This gives the protein CSVGGHGTYEQYF.

This clonotype was counted a few times. The chain joins TRBV4-1 to TRBJ2-7; 9 bases line up with TRBD2. CDR1 and CDR2 (germline): MGHRA, YSYEKL. The CDR3 is made up of 15 amino acids. V gave up 4 bases and J gave up 4 bases; unmatched junction bases: 8. CDR3 in DNA: TGCGCCAGCAGCCCCCAGACTAGCGGTACTTACGAGCAGTACTTC. Its translation is CASSPQTSGTYEQYF.

This clonotype was detected a few times. CDR3 protein: CASSLTRTNTGELFF. The CDR3 nucleotides are TGTGCCAGCAGCTTAACACGGACGAACACCGGGGAGCTGTTTTTT. The rearrangement joins TRBV7-9 to TRBJ2-2; D not resolved. This CDR3 comprises 15 residues. Trimming cost V 2 bases and J 0 bases, with 7 bases left between them. Germline V CDR1 and CDR2: SEHNR, FQNEAQ (reference sequence).

This clonotype was seen only a few times. The rearrangement joins TRBV28 to TRBJ2-7; D unclear. Trimming left V 8 bases short and J 2 bases short, with 16 bases between. Germline lookup yields CDR1 MDHEN and CDR2 SYDVKM. This CDR3 comprises 14 residues. CDR3 sequence reads: CASGRSYTPYEQYV. CDR3 bases: TGTGCCAGCGGACGGAGTTATACCCCCTACGAGCAGTACGTC.

The sample holds a few counts of this clonotype. J is TRBJ1-1 and V is TRBV9; no definite D call. Germline loops: CDR1 SGDLS, CDR2 YYNGEE. This CDR3 region has 14 residues. Trimming took 2 bases from V and 5 from J, leaving 13 bases between them. The CDR3 is CASSVGWLGTEAFF. The CDR3 bases are TGTGCCAGCAGCGTGGGCTGGTTGGGAACTGAAGCTTTCTTT. Using reference TRBV9 and TRBJ1-1 for the parts outside the CDR3, the full variable domain is DSGVTQTPKHLITATGQRVTLRCSPRSGDLSVYWYQQSLDQGLQFLIQYYNGEERAKGNILERFSAQQFPDLHSELNLSSLELGDSALYFCASSVGWLGTEAFFGQGTRLTVV.

This clonotype was seen only once. V and J are TRBV27 and TRBJ2-3; 11 bases align to TRBD2. This CDR3 comprises 14 residues. Germline values: CDR1 MNHEY, CDR2 SMNVEV (reference sequence). V lost 3 bases, J lost 8 bases, and 4 bases stayed unmatched. The CDR3, as DNA: TGTGCCAGCAGTTTTAGCGGGGGGGTGGTTACGCAGTATTTT. This encodes CASSFSGGVVTQYF.

This sequence joins TRBV24-1 and TRBJ1-5; D is perhaps TRBD1 (5 bases). Germline assignment: CDR1 KGHDR and CDR2 SFDVKD. The CDR3 covers 17 residues. With 2 bases removed from V and 3 bases from J, the gap between germline ends came to 16 bases. In nucleotides, the CDR3 is TGTGCCACCAGTGATTCCCGACAGCCACTTGACAATCAGCCCCAGCATTTT. It encodes CATSDSRQPLDNQPQHF.